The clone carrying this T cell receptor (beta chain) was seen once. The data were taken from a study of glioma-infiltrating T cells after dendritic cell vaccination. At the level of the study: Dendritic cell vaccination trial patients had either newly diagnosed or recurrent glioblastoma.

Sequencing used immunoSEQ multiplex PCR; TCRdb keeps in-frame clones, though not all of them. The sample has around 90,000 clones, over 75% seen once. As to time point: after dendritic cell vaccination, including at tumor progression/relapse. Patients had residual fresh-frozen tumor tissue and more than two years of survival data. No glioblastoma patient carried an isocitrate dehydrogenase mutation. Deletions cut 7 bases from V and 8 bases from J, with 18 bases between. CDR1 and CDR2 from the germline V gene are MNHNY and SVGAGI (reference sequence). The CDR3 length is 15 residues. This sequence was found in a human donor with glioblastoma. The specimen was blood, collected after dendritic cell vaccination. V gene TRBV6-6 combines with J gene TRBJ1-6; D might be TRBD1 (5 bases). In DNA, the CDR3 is TGTGCCAGCAAAAACGGGGGTGGGTGGGATTCACCCCTCCACTTT. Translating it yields CASKNGGGWDSPLHF.